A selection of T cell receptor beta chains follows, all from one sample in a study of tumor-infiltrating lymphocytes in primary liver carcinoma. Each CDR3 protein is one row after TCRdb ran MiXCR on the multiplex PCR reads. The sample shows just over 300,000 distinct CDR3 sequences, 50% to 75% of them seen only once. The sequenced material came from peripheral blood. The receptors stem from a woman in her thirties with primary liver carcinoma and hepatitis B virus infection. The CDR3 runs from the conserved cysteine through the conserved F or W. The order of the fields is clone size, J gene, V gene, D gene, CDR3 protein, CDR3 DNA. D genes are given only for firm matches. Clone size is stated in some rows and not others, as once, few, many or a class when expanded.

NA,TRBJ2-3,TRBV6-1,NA,CASSEVQGRVADTQFF,TGTGCCAGCAGTGAAGTACAGGGACGGGTGGCAGATACGCAGTTTTTT
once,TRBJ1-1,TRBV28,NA,CASSVAGPMNTEAFF,TGTGCCAGCAGTGTCGCAGGCCCTATGAACACTGAAGCTTTCTTT
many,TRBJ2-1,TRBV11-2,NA,CASSLELSSYNEQFF,TGTGCCAGCAGCTTAGAGCTGAGCTCCTACAATGAGCAGTTCTTC
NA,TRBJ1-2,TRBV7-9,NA,CASSLGSRDYGYTF,TGTGCCAGCAGCTTAGGATCCAGAGACTATGGCTACACCTTC
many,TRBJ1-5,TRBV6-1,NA,CASSRARYDQPQHF,TGTGCCAGCTCTAGGGCCAGGTATGATCAGCCCCAGCATTTT
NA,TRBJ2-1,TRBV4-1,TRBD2,CASSPLAGTPGDEQFF,TGCGCCAGCAGCCCTCTAGCGGGGACACCTGGGGATGAGCAGTTCTTC
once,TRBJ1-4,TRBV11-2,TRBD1,CVSSWTGVGGKLFF,TGTGTCAGCAGCTGGACAGGGGTTGGTGGAAAACTGTTTTTT
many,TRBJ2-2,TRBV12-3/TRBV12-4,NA,CASSEQGGFIGELFF,TGTGCCAGCAGTGAACAGGGAGGGTTTATCGGGGAGCTGTTTTTT
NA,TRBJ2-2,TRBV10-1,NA,CARRGLNTGELFF,TGCGCCCGGCGAGGCTTAAACACCGGGGAGCTGTTTTTT
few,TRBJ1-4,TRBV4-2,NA,CASSRGTRDGAEKLFF,TGTGCCAGCAGCCGAGGGACGAGGGACGGGGCGGAAAAACTGTTTTTT
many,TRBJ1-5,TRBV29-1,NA,CSVSSSNQPQHF,TGCAGCGTTAGCAGTAGCAATCAGCCCCAGCATTTT
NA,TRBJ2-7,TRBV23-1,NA,CASSLRFYEQYF,TGCGCCAGCAGTCTGAGATTCTACGAGCAGTACTTC
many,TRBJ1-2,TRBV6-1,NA,CASSEGGTGVGGYTF,TGTGCCAGCAGTGAAGGAGGGACCGGAGTCGGGGGCTACACCTTC
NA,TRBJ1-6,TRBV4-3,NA,CTSSQDHLINSPLHF,TGCACCAGCAGCCAAGATCACCTGATTAATTCACCCCTCCACTTT
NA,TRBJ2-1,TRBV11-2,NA,CASSLPQAAAINEQFF,TGTGCCAGCAGCCTTCCGCAAGCGGCAGCTATCAATGAGCAGTTCTTC
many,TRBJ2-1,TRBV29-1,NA,CSVGGGVGLYNEQFF,TGCAGCGTTGGGGGAGGAGTCGGCCTTTACAATGAGCAGTTCTTC
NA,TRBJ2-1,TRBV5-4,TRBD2,CASVVRTSVNNEQFF,TGTGCCAGTGTTGTCCGGACTAGCGTGAATAATGAGCAGTTCTTC
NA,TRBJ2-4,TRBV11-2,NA,CTNRPTPRGRINIQYF,TGTACCAACAGACCGACCCCCAGGGGTAGGATAAACATTCAGTACTTC
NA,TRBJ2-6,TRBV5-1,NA,CASSLARAGANVLTF,TGCGCCAGCAGCTTGGCCAGGGCTGGGGCCAACGTCCTGACTTTC
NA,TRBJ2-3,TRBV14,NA,CVSSHQYTDMQYF,TGTGTCAGCAGCCACCAATACACAGATATGCAGTATTTT
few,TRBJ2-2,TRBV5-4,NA,CASSIGGAGELFF,TGTGCCAGCAGTATTGGAGGGGCCGGGGAGCTGTTTTTT
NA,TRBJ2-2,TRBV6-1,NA,CASSLGELFF,TGTGCCAGCAGTCTCGGGGAGCTGTTTTTT
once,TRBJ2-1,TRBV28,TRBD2,CASSLGAGRGGRFYEQFF,TGTGCCAGCAGTTTGGGGGCCGGTCGGGGGGGTCGGTTCTATGAGCAGTTCTTC
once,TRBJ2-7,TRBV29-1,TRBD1,CCVGTEYEQYF,TGCTGCGTCGGGACAGAGTATGAGCAGTACTTC
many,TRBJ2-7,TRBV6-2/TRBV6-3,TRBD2,CASSYAIPGLATYEQYF,TGTGCCAGCAGTTACGCAATACCGGGACTAGCCACCTACGAGCAGTACTTC
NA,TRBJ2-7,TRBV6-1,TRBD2,CASTLAGGLTYEQYF,TGTGCCAGCACCCTAGCGGGGGGGCTAACCTACGAGCAGTACTTC
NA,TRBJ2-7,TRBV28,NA,CASSLQRYEQYF,TGTGCCAGCAGTCTACAGAGATACGAGCAGTACTTC
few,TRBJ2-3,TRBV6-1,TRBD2,CASSGLAGGLTDTQYF,TGTGCCAGCAGTGGACTAGCGGGAGGCCTCACAGATACGCAGTATTTT
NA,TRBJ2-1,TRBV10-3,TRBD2,CAISREGRNEQFF,TGTGCCATCTCTAGGGAGGGACGGAATGAGCAGTTCTTC